This is a list of T cell receptor beta chains from one sample in a study of T cell repertoires in aging, cancer and after chemotherapy. TCRdb itself ran the multiplex PCR reads through MiXCR, one entry per CDR3 protein. The sample lists over 9,000 distinct CDR3 sequences; 20% to 30% were seen once. Sequencing was done on a sample of blood. The receptors derive from a human donor in good health. Each CDR3 is given with its conserved first and last residue. Fields, in order: J gene, V gene, clone size, D gene, CDR3 DNA, CDR3 protein. A D gene is named only where the DNA matches it firmly. Size tells how often a clone was seen (once, few, many) or the class of an expanded clone, and some rows leave it out.

j_call: TRBJ2-1
v_call: TRBV30
clone_size: NA
d_call: TRBD2
cdr3_nt: TGTGCCTGGAGTACGGGGGGGACTAATGAGCAGTTCTTC
cdr3_aa: CAWSTGGTNEQFF

j_call: TRBJ2-1
v_call: TRBV5-4
clone_size: few
d_call: TRBD2
cdr3_nt: TGTGCCAGCAGCCGGGGGACTAGCGGGGCCTACAATGAGCAGTTCTTC
cdr3_aa: CASSRGTSGAYNEQFF

j_call: TRBJ2-3
v_call: TRBV5-1
clone_size: few
d_call: TRBD2
cdr3_nt: TGCGCCAGCAGCTACTATAGCGGGGGGAGCACAGATACGCAGTATTTT
cdr3_aa: CASSYYSGGSTDTQYF

j_call: TRBJ1-2
v_call: TRBV20-1
clone_size: medium-sized
d_call: TRBD1
cdr3_nt: TGCAGTGCTAGCAGGGGGAACAAAGGCTACACCTTC
cdr3_aa: CSASRGNKGYTF

j_call: TRBJ2-3
v_call: TRBV19
clone_size: medium-sized
d_call: NA
cdr3_nt: TGTGCCAGTAGTTTGATCAGGGGCACAGATACGCAGTATTTT
cdr3_aa: CASSLIRGTDTQYF

j_call: TRBJ1-1
v_call: TRBV5-1
clone_size: few
d_call: NA
cdr3_nt: TGCGCCAGCAGCTTGCATCCCATGAACACTGAAGCTTTCTTT
cdr3_aa: CASSLHPMNTEAFF

j_call: TRBJ2-2
v_call: TRBV27
clone_size: few
d_call: TRBD2
cdr3_nt: TGTGCCATCCATGCCTCAGCGGGGGGACGAATTCCGGGTACCGGGGAGCTGTTTTTT
cdr3_aa: CAIHASAGGRIPGTGELFF

j_call: TRBJ2-3
v_call: TRBV5-6
clone_size: medium-sized
d_call: NA
cdr3_nt: TGTGCCAGCAGAGTATCGGGCTCGTGGGATACGCAGTATTTT
cdr3_aa: CASRVSGSWDTQYF

j_call: TRBJ2-3
v_call: TRBV12-3/TRBV12-4
clone_size: NA
d_call: TRBD1
cdr3_nt: TGTGCCAGCAGCTCGACGGGACAGGGACGCACAGATACGCAGTATTTT
cdr3_aa: CASSSTGQGRTDTQYF

j_call: TRBJ1-2
v_call: TRBV24-1
clone_size: few
d_call: NA
cdr3_nt: TGTGCCACCAGTGAGGAGGGAGGGAACTATGGCTACACCTTC
cdr3_aa: CATSEEGGNYGYTF

j_call: TRBJ1-3
v_call: TRBV7-9
clone_size: NA
d_call: NA
cdr3_nt: TGTGCCAGCAGCTCCAGGGTTTCTGGAAACACCATATATTTT
cdr3_aa: CASSSRVSGNTIYF

j_call: TRBJ2-7
v_call: TRBV12-3/TRBV12-4
clone_size: medium-sized
d_call: NA
cdr3_nt: TGTGCCAGCAGTTTAGGTGGGGGATACGAGCAGTACTTC
cdr3_aa: CASSLGGGYEQYF

j_call: TRBJ1-2
v_call: TRBV6-1
clone_size: few
d_call: NA
cdr3_nt: TGTGCCAGCAAAAGGAATACTAACTATGGCTACACCTTC
cdr3_aa: CASKRNTNYGYTF

j_call: TRBJ1-4
v_call: TRBV19
clone_size: medium-sized
d_call: NA
cdr3_nt: TGTGCCAGCGACCCCGACCGGATGGGGGAAAAACTGTTTTTT
cdr3_aa: CASDPDRMGEKLFF

j_call: TRBJ2-2
v_call: TRBV19
clone_size: few
d_call: TRBD1
cdr3_nt: TGTGCCAGTAGTCTGGGACAGGGGGCGCGATCGACCGGGGAGCTGTTTTTT
cdr3_aa: CASSLGQGARSTGELFF

j_call: TRBJ2-7
v_call: TRBV5-1
clone_size: NA
d_call: NA
cdr3_nt: TGCGCCAGCAGCCCCAGGTCGGGACGGATAGGAGGCGAGCAGTACTTC
cdr3_aa: CASSPRSGRIGGEQYF

j_call: TRBJ2-7
v_call: TRBV30
clone_size: NA
d_call: TRBD2
cdr3_nt: TGTGCCTGGACCCAGACTAGCGGGGGGGCAGACGTGTTAGAGCAGTACTTC
cdr3_aa: CAWTQTSGGADVLEQYF

j_call: TRBJ1-4
v_call: TRBV10-3
clone_size: NA
d_call: NA
cdr3_nt: TGTGCCATCGGGGCCCAGGGGCTCCCAACTAATGAAAAACTGTTTTTT
cdr3_aa: CAIGAQGLPTNEKLFF